The 2 T cell receptor beta chains listed next were all sequenced from one sample in a study of cytomegalovirus exposure and HLA in healthy donors. Profiled with immunoSEQ multiplex PCR; TCRdb holds only in-frame clones, not every one. The data hold about 120,000 clones, with 89% observed a single time. Sequenced material: PBMCs. Every receptor here comes from a woman younger than 35 in good health and CMV-seronegative.

V and J are TRBV5-1 and TRBJ2-4, with D maybe TRBD2 (6 bases). Trimming took 2 bases from V and 6 from J, leaving 15 bases between them. Germline CDR1 and CDR2: SGHRS and YFSETQ. This CDR3 is built from 15 residues. The CDR3 nucleotides read TGCGCCAGCAGCTTTGGTTTTGGAGCGGGAAACATTCAGTACTTC. Amino acid sequence: CASSFGFGAGNIQYF.

The genes are TRBV5-4 and TRBJ2-2; TRBD2 aligns across 9 bases. Per germline, CDR1 SGHNT and CDR2 YYREEE (reference sequence). This CDR3 region has 19 residues. The V segment lost 4 bases and the J segment 2 bases; nucleotides outside the gene matches: 15. CDR3 DNA: TGTGCCAGCAGCGGGGTTACTGGAGTAGCGGGGGAAAACACCGGGGAGCTGTTTTTT. It yields the protein CASSGVTGVAGENTGELFF. Together with reference TRBV5-4 and TRBJ2-2, the CDR3 gives the full variable domain: ETGVTQSPTHLIKTRGQQVTLRCSSQSGHNTVSWYQQALGQGPQFIFQYYREEENGRGNFPPRFSGLQFPNYSSELNVNALELDDSALYLCASSGVTGVAGENTGELFFGEGSRLTVL.